The 30 T cell receptor beta chains in this list originate from one sample, sequenced in a study of shared clonotypes between healthy human individuals. TCRdb's copy holds only in-frame clones and misses some; the assay was immunoSEQ multiplex PCR. The sample has hundreds of thousands of clones; 55% to 85% are singletons. Sequenced: memory CD4+ T cells sorted from blood. Sample subset: CD45RA-negative fraction. Receptors were obtained from a woman in her 30s in good health.

The rearrangement joins TRBV5-1 to TRBJ1-1; D call uncertain. Trimming took off 0 bases at V and 1 base at J, with 13 bases between the two ends. This CDR3 spans 16 amino acids. Germline lookup yields CDR1 SGHRS and CDR2 YFSETQ. This CDR3 is CASSLGGVGRNTEAFF. In DNA form, the CDR3 reads TGCGCCAGCAGCTTGGGAGGAGTCGGGCGGAACACTGAAGCTTTCTTT.

The gene calls are TRBV6-1 and TRBJ1-2; 9 bases align to TRBD1. The CDR3 runs to 15 residues. Per germline, CDR1 MNHNS and CDR2 SASEGT. The V gene end was trimmed by 7 bases and the J gene end by 1 base; junction bases not matched to a gene: 7. The chain's CDR3 is CASNIQGANNYGYTF. CDR3 nucleotide sequence: TGTGCCAGCAATATACAGGGGGCCAATAACTATGGCTACACCTTC.

The chain combines TRBV6-6 with TRBJ1-1; 7 bases are a match to TRBD1. The CDR3 is 14 residues long. Germline loops: CDR1 MNHNY, CDR2 SVGAGI (reference sequence). Trimming cost V 3 bases and J 4 bases; bases outside gene matches: 5. CDR3 in amino acids: CASSYNQGGTEAFF. The CDR3, as DNA: TGTGCCAGCAGTTATAACCAGGGGGGCACTGAAGCTTTCTTT.

The genes are TRBV12-5 and TRBJ2-2, with D perhaps matching TRBD2 (6 bases). The V gene's germline CDR1 is LGHNT and CDR2 FRNRAP. This CDR3 contains 13 residues. V lost 11 bases and J lost 4, with 14 bases in between. Written as DNA, the CDR3 is TGTGCTTCCGTTGGGGGGATCACCGGGGAGCTGTTTTTT. Its protein product is CASVGGITGELFF.

The rearrangement links TRBV9 to TRBJ1-1; 8 bases map to TRBD1. Germline assignment: CDR1 SGDLS and CDR2 YYNGEE. Trimming took 4 bases from V and 2 from J; bases not matched to a gene: 7. The CDR3 is 15 residues long. The CDR3 DNA follows: TGTGCCAGCAGCCCATCGTCAGGGGGCAACACTGAAGCTTTCTTT. Translated, it gives CASSPSSGGNTEAFF.

The genes are TRBV5-6 and TRBJ2-2; D gene uncertain. The CDR3 length is 11 residues. Trimming removed 0 bases from V and 6 bases from J, with 0 bases in between. Per the germline V gene, CDR1 is SGHDT and CDR2 is YYEEEE. This CDR3 is CASSLAGELFF. The CDR3 DNA sequence: TGTGCCAGCAGCTTGGCCGGGGAGCTGTTTTTT. Drawing the rest from reference TRBV5-6 and TRBJ2-2, the complete variable domain is DAGVTQSPTHLIKTRGQQVTLRCSPKSGHDTVSWYQQALGQGPQFIFQYYEEEERQRGNFPDRFSGHQFPNYSSELNVNALLLGDSALYLCASSLAGELFFGEGSRLTVL.

The J gene is TRBJ2-1, the V gene TRBV5-1, with D maybe TRBD2 (5 bases). The CDR3 spans 16 residues. The germline gives CDR1 SGHRS, CDR2 YFSETQ. V was clipped by 0 bases and J by 4 bases, with 14 bases between them. The CDR3 region is CASSLGPDLGYNEQFF. DNA for the CDR3: TGCGCCAGCAGCTTGGGTCCGGACTTGGGATACAATGAGCAGTTCTTC.

This chain uses TRBV28 with TRBJ2-1, with 7 bases lining up with TRBD2. Per germline, CDR1 MDHEN and CDR2 SYDVKM. With V trimmed by 1 base and J by 5 bases, 5 bases remained unmatched. The CDR3 length is 15 residues. The chain's CDR3 is CASSLSPSGDNEQFF. The CDR3 DNA reads as TGTGCCAGCAGTTTATCGCCTAGCGGAGACAATGAGCAGTTCTTC.

This chain links TRBV5-6 with TRBJ1-5; 8 nucleotides align to TRBD1. With 4 bases clipped from V and 7 bases from J, the junction kept 10 bases outside the gene matches. This CDR3 has 15 residues. Germline V CDR1 and CDR2: SGHDT, YYEEEE. This CDR3 reads CASSPAGQGTQPQHF. The CDR3 nucleotides are TGTGCCAGCAGCCCCGCTGGACAGGGCACCCAGCCCCAGCATTTT.

The chain links TRBV7-2 to TRBJ2-1, with D perhaps TRBD1 (5 bases). This CDR3 region has 16 residues. Germline values: CDR1 SGHTA, CDR2 FQGNSA. Trimming removed 0 bases at V and 3 bases at J, with 12 bases between. The CDR3 is CASSLAPVQVYNEQFF. Written as DNA, the CDR3 is TGTGCCAGCAGCTTAGCGCCTGTACAGGTCTACAATGAGCAGTTCTTC. Filled out from reference TRBV7-2 and TRBJ2-1, the complete variable domain reads GAGVSQSPSNKVTEKGKDVELRCDPISGHTALYWYRQSLGQGLEFLIYFQGNSAPDKSGLPSDRFSAERTGGSVSTLTIQRTQQEDSAVYLCASSLAPVQVYNEQFFGPGTRLTVL.

This clone was recorded only once. The chain links TRBV29-1 to TRBJ2-3, with TRBD1 identical over 8 bases. This CDR3 spans 15 amino acids. Germline CDR1 and CDR2: SQVTM and ANQGSEA. V lost 0 bases and J lost 3; bases outside the gene matches: 5. The CDR3 reads CSVEEGGQETDTQYF. The CDR3 nucleotides read TGCAGCGTTGAAGAGGGGGGACAGGAGACAGATACGCAGTATTTT.

The chain joins TRBV28 to TRBJ2-7; 8 bases are a match to TRBD2. The CDR3 consists of 17 residues. The germline gives CDR1 MDHEN, CDR2 SYDVKM. V gave up 5 bases and J gave up 2 bases; unmatched junction bases: 14. The CDR3 DNA sequence: TGTGCCAGCAGTAACAACCCGGGAGGGCCCTCTCCCTACGAGCAGTACTTC. It is translated as CASSNNPGGPSPYEQYF.

V and J are TRBV11-2 and TRBJ1-1; 7 positions match TRBD1. Germline CDR1 SGHAT, CDR2 FQNNGV. CDR3 size: 13 residues. V lost 8 bases and J lost 3; bases outside the gene matches: 6. The CDR3 nucleotides are TGTGCCAGCGCCACAGGGGAGGACACTGAAGCTTTCTTT. Translation: CASATGEDTEAFF.

V usage is TRBV6-5 and J usage is TRBJ2-5; tentatively, D is TRBD2 (5 bases). The J call may be faulty, since TRBJ2-7 better matches the DNA end. Germline CDR1 MNHEY, CDR2 SVGAGI. The CDR3 extends over 14 amino acids. The CDR3 is CASNLGWRSYEQYF. CDR3 sequence (DNA): TGTGCCAGCAATCTAGGGTGGAGGTCCTACGAGCAGTACTTC.

This clone was counted a few times. The chain is built from TRBV19 and TRBJ2-1, with 10 bases lining up with TRBD2. Germline CDR1 is LNHDA and CDR2 is SQIVND (reference sequence). Germline trimming cut 6 bases from V and 7 bases from J; bases unmatched to any gene: 9. The CDR3 consists of 15 residues. The CDR3 DNA reads as TGTGCCAGTAGGTTCCTAGCGGGAGTGTCAAATGAGCAGTTCTTC. It codes for CASRFLAGVSNEQFF.

This clone was found once. V and J are TRBV19 and TRBJ1-1; D is unresolved. Germline loops: CDR1 LNHDA, CDR2 SQIVND (reference sequence). This CDR3 is 13 amino acids long. V was clipped by 7 bases and J by 2 bases, with 11 bases between them. The CDR3 loop is CASTPRSNTEAFF. CDR3 nucleotide sequence: TGTGCCAGTACCCCCCGGTCCAACACTGAAGCTTTCTTT.

The chain employs TRBV5-4 and TRBJ2-7; D is possibly TRBD2 (6 bases). Between the trimmed V and J ends, which lost 4 bases and 7 bases, there was a span of 18 bases. CDR1 is SGHNT, CDR2 YYREEE, per germline (reference sequence). The length of the CDR3 is 14 residues. The CDR3, as DNA: TGTGCCAGCAGCCCCGGGACTGGGGCTCTGGAGCAGTACTTC. It translates to CASSPGTGALEQYF.

This chain links TRBV7-7 with TRBJ2-2; weak D call: TRBD2 (5 bases). V lost 4 bases, J lost 2 bases, and 14 bases lay in between. The germline V gene encodes CDR1 SSHAT and CDR2 FNYEAQ (reference sequence). The CDR3 is made up of 16 amino acids. Written as DNA, the CDR3 is TGTGCCAGCAGCTCGGTTACGGGAATCAACACCGGGGAGCTGTTTTTT. Amino acids: CASSSVTGINTGELFF.

The CDR3 region has the DNA TGTGCCAGCAGTGAACGGGATCAGCCCCAGCATTTT. It is translated as CASSERDQPQHF. The rearrangement links TRBV6-5 to TRBJ1-5; D remains ambiguous. V lost 5 bases to trimming and J lost 5 bases, with 7 bases between them. Germline CDR1 is MNHEY and CDR2 is SVGAGI. The CDR3 loop spans 12 amino acids.

Points on this clone: In the same sample, other DNA sequences code for this CDR3. The gene calls are TRBV2 and TRBJ1-5, with D uncertain. The CDR3 has 12 residues. Deletions cut 8 bases from V and 6 bases from J, with 11 bases between. Germline V lookup: CDR1 SNHLY, CDR2 FYNNEI. CDR3 in amino acids: CASRRGGQPQHF. CDR3 nucleotides: TGTGCCAGCCGGAGAGGAGGTCAGCCCCAGCATTTT.

The V call is TRBV7-9, the J call TRBJ2-7, with D maybe TRBD1 (6 bases). Between the trimmed V and J ends, which lost 4 bases and 9 bases, there was a span of 28 bases. The germline V gene encodes CDR1 SEHNR and CDR2 FQNEAQ (reference sequence). CDR3 length: 17 amino acids. In DNA, the CDR3 is TGTGCCAGCAGCTCTTACCGACAGGATGGGGCACGGGCGACGCAGTACTTC. Its translation is CASSSYRQDGARATQYF.

In this sample, this clone turned up a few times. The chain joins TRBV5-1 to TRBJ1-5, with D tentatively TRBD1 (5 bases). Trimming removed 4 bases at V and 3 bases at J, with 14 bases between. CDR1 and CDR2 from the germline V gene are SGHRS and YFSETQ. There are 15 residues in the CDR3. For the CDR3, the DNA is TGCGCCAGCAGCCCCGCCGGGACGGCCAATCAGCCCCAGCATTTT. Amino acids: CASSPAGTANQPQHF.

This chain connects TRBV27 to TRBJ2-2, with 10 bases lining up with TRBD1. Germline V lookup: CDR1 MNHEY, CDR2 SMNVEV (reference sequence). V shed 5 bases, J shed 1 base, and the junction held 13 bases outside the gene matches. CDR3 length: 19 amino acids. The CDR3 loop reads CASSRRQGAVFQNTGELFF. CDR3 nucleotides: TGTGCCAGCAGTCGCCGACAGGGGGCGGTTTTTCAGAACACCGGGGAGCTGTTTTTT.

The chain uses TRBV30 and TRBJ1-2, with TRBD1 matching over 8 bases. Looked up from germline, CDR1 is GTSNPN and CDR2 is SVGIG (reference sequence). The CDR3 is 14 residues long. J lost 6 bases, V lost 4 bases, and 10 bases had no gene match. Here the CDR3 DNA reads TGTGCCTGGACACCTACTAGACAGGGGCATGGCTACACCTTC. It yields the protein CAWTPTRQGHGYTF.

A single count supports this clone. V usage is TRBV27 and J usage is TRBJ1-6; D perhaps matches TRBD1 (6 bases). Germline-derived CDR1 and CDR2 are MNHEY and SMNVEV (reference sequence). The length of the CDR3 is 14 residues. Trimming stripped 4 bases from V and 10 bases from J, with 14 bases between. The CDR3 DNA reads TGTGCCAGCAGTTCGGGGGCCTCGGCATCACCCCTCCACTTT. Translating it yields CASSSGASASPLHF.

CDR3: CASSYSYGAGGELFF. The CDR3 DNA is TGTGCCAGCAGTTACTCTTACGGAGCTGGGGGGGAGCTGTTTTTT. The gene calls are TRBV6-5 and TRBJ2-2, with D uncertain. Germline lookup yields CDR1 MNHEY and CDR2 SVGAGI. Between the trimmed V and J ends, which lost 0 bases and 8 bases, there was a span of 13 bases. The length of the CDR3 is 15 residues.

This clone showed up just a few times. The rearrangement joins TRBV7-3 to TRBJ2-1; 10 bases fit TRBD2. The CDR3 loop spans 18 amino acids. V lost 4 bases to trimming and J lost 7 bases; unmatched junction nucleotides: 16. The germline V gene encodes CDR1 SGHTA and CDR2 FQGTGA. The CDR3 spells CASSSARVTAGGGNEQFF. DNA for the CDR3: TGTGCCAGCAGCTCCGCTAGGGTCACAGCGGGAGGGGGGAATGAGCAGTTCTTC. Looking up the rest from reference TRBV7-3 and TRBJ2-1 gives the full variable domain: GAGVSQTPSNKVTEKGKYVELRCDPISGHTALYWYRQSLGQGPEFLIYFQGTGAADDSGLPNDRFFAVRPEGSVSTLKIQRTERGDSAVYLCASSSARVTAGGGNEQFFGPGTRLTVL.

A few counts support this clone. This chain links TRBV30 with TRBJ1-5; 9 bases map to TRBD1. Per the germline V gene, CDR1 is GTSNPN and CDR2 is SVGIG (reference sequence). CDR3 size: 16 residues. Germline trimming cut 0 bases from V and 3 bases from J; bases unmatched to any gene: 6. CDR3 coding DNA: TGTGCCTGGAGTGTACTGGGACAGGGTAACAATCAGCCCCAGCATTTT. Translation: CAWSVLGQGNNQPQHF. The whole variable domain, filled in from reference TRBV30 and TRBJ1-5, reads SQTIHQWPATLVQPVGSPLSLECTVEGTSNPNLYWYRQAAGRGLQLLFYSVGIGQISSEVPQNLSASRPQDRQFILSSKKLLLSDSGFYLCAWSVLGQGNNQPQHFGDGTRLSIL.

As regards this clone: At the DNA level, this CDR3 is encoded by other sequences in the same sample as well. The chain uses TRBV5-1 and TRBJ2-1; 8 bases are a match to TRBD1. V shed 4 bases, J shed 7 bases, and the junction held 7 bases outside the gene matches. The germline V gene has CDR1 SGHRS and CDR2 YFSETQ. This CDR3 is built from 14 residues. CDR3 bases: TGCGCCAGCAGCCGGGGAACAGGGGGGAATGAGCAGTTCTTC. It is translated as CASSRGTGGNEQFF.

The chain links TRBV27 to TRBJ1-2, with 7 positions matching TRBD1. Trimming took 6 bases from V and 4 from J; bases not matched to a gene: 11. CDR1 MNHEY and CDR2 SMNVEV come from the germline V gene (reference sequence). The CDR3 totals 15 residues. The CDR3 nucleotides are TGTGCCAGCAGCAGGGGGACGGGGTTTACCTATGGCTACACCTTC. Encoded protein: CASSRGTGFTYGYTF.